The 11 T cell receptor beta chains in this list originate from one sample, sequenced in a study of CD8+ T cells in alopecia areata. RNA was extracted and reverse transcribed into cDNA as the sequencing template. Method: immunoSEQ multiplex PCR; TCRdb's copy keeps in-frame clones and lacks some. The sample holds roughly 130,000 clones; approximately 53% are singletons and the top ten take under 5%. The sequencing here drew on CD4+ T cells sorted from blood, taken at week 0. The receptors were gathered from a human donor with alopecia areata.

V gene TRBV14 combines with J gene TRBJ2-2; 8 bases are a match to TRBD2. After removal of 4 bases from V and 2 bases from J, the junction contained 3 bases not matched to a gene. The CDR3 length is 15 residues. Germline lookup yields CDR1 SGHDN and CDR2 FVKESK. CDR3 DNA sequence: TGTGCCAGCAGCCGGAGCGGGGGTAACACCGGGGAGCTGTTTTTT. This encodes CASSRSGGNTGELFF.

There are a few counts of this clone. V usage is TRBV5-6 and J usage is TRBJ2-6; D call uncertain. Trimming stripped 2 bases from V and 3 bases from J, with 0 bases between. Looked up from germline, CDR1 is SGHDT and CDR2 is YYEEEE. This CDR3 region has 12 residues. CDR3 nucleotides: TGTGCCAGCAGCTTTGGGGCCAACGTCCTGACTTTC. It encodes CASSFGANVLTF.

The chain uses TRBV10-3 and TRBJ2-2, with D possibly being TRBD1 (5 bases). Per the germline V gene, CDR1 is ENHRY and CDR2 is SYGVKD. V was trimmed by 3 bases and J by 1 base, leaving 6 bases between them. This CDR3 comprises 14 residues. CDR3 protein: CAISEGQNTGELFF. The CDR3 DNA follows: TGTGCCATCAGTGAAGGACAGAACACCGGGGAGCTGTTTTTT.

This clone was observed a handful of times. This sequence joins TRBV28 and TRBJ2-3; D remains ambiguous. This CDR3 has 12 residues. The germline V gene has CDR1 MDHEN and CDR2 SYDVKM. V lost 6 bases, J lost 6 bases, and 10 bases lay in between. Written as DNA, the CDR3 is TGTGCCAGCAGCCTCCTGCGGGATACGCAGTATTTT. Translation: CASSLLRDTQYF.

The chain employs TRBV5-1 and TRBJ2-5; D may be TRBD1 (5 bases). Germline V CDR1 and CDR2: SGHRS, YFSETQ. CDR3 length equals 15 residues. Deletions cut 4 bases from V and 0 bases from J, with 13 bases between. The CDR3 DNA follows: TGCGCCAGCAGCCCCGACAGACCGTACCAAGAGACCCAGTACTTC. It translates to CASSPDRPYQETQYF.

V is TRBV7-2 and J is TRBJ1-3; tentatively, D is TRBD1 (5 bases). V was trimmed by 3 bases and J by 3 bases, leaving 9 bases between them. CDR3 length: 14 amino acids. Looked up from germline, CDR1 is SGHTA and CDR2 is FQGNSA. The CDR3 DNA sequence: TGTGCCAGCAGCTTGGACACCTTTGGAAACACCATATATTTT. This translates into CASSLDTFGNTIYF.

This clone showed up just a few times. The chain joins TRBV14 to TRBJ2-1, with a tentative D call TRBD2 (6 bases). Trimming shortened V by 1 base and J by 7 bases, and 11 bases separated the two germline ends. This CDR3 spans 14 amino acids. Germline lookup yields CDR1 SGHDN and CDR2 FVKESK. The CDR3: CASSQGLASNEQFF. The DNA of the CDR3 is TGTGCCAGCAGCCAAGGGCTAGCGTCAAATGAGCAGTTCTTC. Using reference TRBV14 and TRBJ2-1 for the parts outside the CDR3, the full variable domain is EAGVTQFPSHSVIEKGQTVTLRCDPISGHDNLYWYRRVMGKEIKFLLHFVKESKQDESGMPNNRFLAERTGGTYSTLKVQPAELEDSGVYFCASSQGLASNEQFFGPGTRLTVL.

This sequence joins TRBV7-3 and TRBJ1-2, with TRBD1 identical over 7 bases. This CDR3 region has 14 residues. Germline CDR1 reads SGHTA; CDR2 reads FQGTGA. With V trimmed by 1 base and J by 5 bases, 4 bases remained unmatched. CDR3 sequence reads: CASSLSGRGYGYTF. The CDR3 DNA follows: TGTGCCAGCAGCTTAAGCGGCAGGGGGTATGGCTACACCTTC.

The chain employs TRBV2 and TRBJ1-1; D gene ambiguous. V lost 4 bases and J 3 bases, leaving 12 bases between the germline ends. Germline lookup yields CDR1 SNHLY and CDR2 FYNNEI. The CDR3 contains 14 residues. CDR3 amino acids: CASSAAVRDTEAFF. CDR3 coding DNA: TGTGCCAGCAGTGCTGCGGTTAGGGACACTGAAGCTTTCTTT.

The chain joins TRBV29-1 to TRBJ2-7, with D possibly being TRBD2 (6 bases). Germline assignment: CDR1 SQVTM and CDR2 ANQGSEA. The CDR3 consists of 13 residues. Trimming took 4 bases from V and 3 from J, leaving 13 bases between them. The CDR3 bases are TGCAGCGTTGGGCCCGACGGGGGCTACGAGCAGTACTTC. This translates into CSVGPDGGYEQYF.

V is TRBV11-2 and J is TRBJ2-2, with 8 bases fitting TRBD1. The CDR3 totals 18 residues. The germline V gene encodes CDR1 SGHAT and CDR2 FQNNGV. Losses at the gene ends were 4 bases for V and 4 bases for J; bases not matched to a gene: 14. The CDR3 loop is CASSSLTGVYRGTGELFF. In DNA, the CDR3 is TGTGCCAGCAGCTCTTTGACAGGGGTCTACCGAGGCACCGGGGAGCTGTTTTTT.